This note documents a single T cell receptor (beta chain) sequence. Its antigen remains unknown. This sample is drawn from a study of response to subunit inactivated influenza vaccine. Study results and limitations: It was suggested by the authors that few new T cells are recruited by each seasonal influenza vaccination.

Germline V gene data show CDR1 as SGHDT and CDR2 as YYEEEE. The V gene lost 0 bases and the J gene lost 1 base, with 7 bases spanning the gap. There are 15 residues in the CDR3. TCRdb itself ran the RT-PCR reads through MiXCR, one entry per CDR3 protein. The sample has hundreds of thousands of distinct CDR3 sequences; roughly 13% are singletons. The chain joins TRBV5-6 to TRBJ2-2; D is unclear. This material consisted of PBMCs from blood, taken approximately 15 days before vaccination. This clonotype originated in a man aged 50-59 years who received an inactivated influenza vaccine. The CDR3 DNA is TGTGCCAGCAGCTTGGATCCCAGGAACACCGGGGAGCTGTTTTTT. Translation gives CASSLDPRNTGELFF.